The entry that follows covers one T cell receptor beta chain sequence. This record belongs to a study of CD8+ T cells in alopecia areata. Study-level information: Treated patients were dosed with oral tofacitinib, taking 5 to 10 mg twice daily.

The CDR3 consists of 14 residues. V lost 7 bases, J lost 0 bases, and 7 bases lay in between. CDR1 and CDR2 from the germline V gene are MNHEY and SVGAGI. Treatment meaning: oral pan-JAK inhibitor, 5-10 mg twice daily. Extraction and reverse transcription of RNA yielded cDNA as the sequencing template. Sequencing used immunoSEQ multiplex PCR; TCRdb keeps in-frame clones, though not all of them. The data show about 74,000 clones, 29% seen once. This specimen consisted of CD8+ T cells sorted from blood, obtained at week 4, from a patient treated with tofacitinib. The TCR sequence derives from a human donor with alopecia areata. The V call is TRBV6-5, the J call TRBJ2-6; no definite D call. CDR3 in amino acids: CASMGSSGANVLTF. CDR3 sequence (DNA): TGTGCCAGCATGGGTAGCTCTGGGGCCAACGTCCTGACTTTC.